Below, 32 T cell receptor beta chains from the same sample are listed, as sequenced in a study of blood T cell repertoires in COVID-19. Profiled with immunoSEQ multiplex PCR; TCRdb holds only in-frame clones, not every one. The sample lists a few hundred thousand clones; about 83% were seen once. Material for sequencing was peripheral blood. Receptors were obtained from a woman aged 50 to 60 with acute or convalescent COVID-19.

The V call is TRBV7-2, the J call TRBJ2-7; maybe TRBD1 (6 bases). Germline V gives CDR1 SGHTA, CDR2 FQGNSA. Trimming removed 5 bases at V and 0 bases at J, with 14 bases between. The CDR3 contains 15 residues. This CDR3 is CASSPYRVYSYEQYF. The CDR3 region has the DNA TGTGCCAGCAGCCCCTACAGGGTTTACTCCTACGAGCAGTACTTC. The whole variable domain, remainder taken from reference TRBV7-2 and TRBJ2-7, is GAGVSQSPSNKVTEKGKDVELRCDPISGHTALYWYRQSLGQGLEFLIYFQGNSAPDKSGLPSDRFSAERTGGSVSTLTIQRTQQEDSAVYLCASSPYRVYSYEQYFGPGTRLTVT.

The CDR3 DNA is TGCGCCAGCAGCTTGGTCAGTGAGCAGTTCTTC. Translation gives CASSLVSEQFF. The V call is TRBV5-1, the J call TRBJ2-1; D not certain. V gave up 0 bases and J gave up 9 bases, with 4 bases separating them. Germline CDR1 is SGHRS and CDR2 is YFSETQ. The CDR3 length is 11 residues.

The chain is built from TRBV28 and TRBJ1-1; D perhaps matches TRBD1 (5 bases). CDR1 and CDR2 from the germline V gene are MDHEN and SYDVKM. V was shortened by 3 bases and J by 6 bases, with 14 bases between the two germline ends. The CDR3 runs to 14 residues. The CDR3 here is CASSFPSRVAEAFF. In DNA, the CDR3 is TGTGCCAGCAGTTTCCCCAGCAGGGTCGCTGAAGCTTTCTTT.

The CDR3 DNA follows: TGCAGTGCTAGTGGAGGACAGGGGGGGTTACGCAATCAGCCCCAGCATTTT. The encoded protein is CSASGGQGGLRNQPQHF. The rearrangement uses TRBV20-1 and TRBJ1-5, with TRBD1 identical over 10 bases. The CDR3 sequence is 17 residues long. Trimming at V came to 3 bases and at J to 2 bases, leaving 10 bases not matched to a gene. Germline CDR1 reads DFQATT; CDR2 reads SNEGSKA (reference sequence).

The rearrangement uses TRBV28 and TRBJ1-1, with 8 bases identical to TRBD1. The CDR3 contains 16 residues. V shed 5 bases and J 6 bases; nucleotides not matched to a gene: 14. CDR1 MDHEN and CDR2 SYDVKM come from the germline V gene. The CDR3 DNA follows: TGTGCCAGCAGTACAAAGGACAGGGCGGTGAGGGCTGAAGCTTTCTTT. As protein: CASSTKDRAVRAEAFF.

The genes are TRBV5-1 and TRBJ1-5; tentatively, D is TRBD1 (5 bases). In germline, CDR1 is SGHRS, CDR2 YFSETQ. With 2 bases removed from V and 6 bases from J, the gap between germline ends came to 12 bases. The CDR3 has 14 amino acids. The CDR3 nucleotides read TGCGCCAGCAGCTTTTTGGGGCCGAGTCAGCCCCAGCATTTT. The encoded protein is CASSFLGPSQPQHF.

The J gene is TRBJ1-5, the V gene TRBV6-5, with D possibly being TRBD1 (6 bases). CDR3 size: 15 residues. The V and J ends lost 4 bases and 2 bases respectively, with 12 bases between them. In germline, CDR1 is MNHEY, CDR2 SVGAGI. Here the CDR3 DNA reads TGTGCCAGCAGTTTAACAGGGAAGGGCAATCAGCCCCAGCATTTT. Translating it yields CASSLTGKGNQPQHF.

This sequence joins TRBV7-3 and TRBJ2-1; the match to TRBD2 covers 12 bases. J gave up 9 bases and V 6 bases, and 9 bases lay outside the gene matches. Germline V CDR1 and CDR2: SGHTA, FQGTGA. The CDR3 length is 15 residues. The CDR3 reads CASRELAGGKGEQFF. The DNA for the CDR3 is TGTGCCAGCAGGGAACTAGCGGGAGGCAAGGGTGAGCAGTTCTTC.

Concerning this clone itself: Compared with germline, one end of the junction differs, possibly owing to a read error. This chain connects TRBV5-4 to TRBJ2-1, with TRBD1 matching over 7 bases. Germline V gives CDR1 SGHNT, CDR2 YYREEE (reference sequence). The CDR3 consists of 13 residues. CDR3 protein: CASSSPGQSGTVF. In DNA, the CDR3 is TGTGCCAGCAGCTCGCCGGGACAGTCGGGGACGGTCTTC.

The rearrangement uses TRBV13 and TRBJ1-4, with 8 bases that match TRBD1. V was pared by 2 bases and J by 6 bases, with 2 bases of the junction left unmatched. The CDR3 spans 14 residues. Germline V gene sequence: CDR1 PRHDT, CDR2 FYEKMQ (reference sequence). CDR3 residues: CASSLRRGHEKLFF. CDR3 nucleotide sequence: TGTGCCAGCAGCTTACGCAGGGGGCATGAAAAACTGTTTTTT.

In DNA, the CDR3 is TGTGCCAGCAGCTACCGCCGACTAGCGGGCAGCACAGATACGCAGTATTTT. As protein: CASSYRRLAGSTDTQYF. The chain is built from TRBV7-2 and TRBJ2-3; TRBD2 matches 10 bases. The V and J ends lost 4 bases and 0 bases, in that order; junction bases with no gene match: 7. Germline CDR1 reads SGHTA; CDR2 reads FQGNSA. The CDR3 covers 17 residues.

About this clone itself: Other DNA sequences within the sample encode an identical CDR3. The chain uses TRBV18 and TRBJ1-1; the D gene is possibly TRBD1 (5 bases). V was shortened by 2 bases and J by 4 bases, with 8 bases between the two germline ends. The CDR3 consists of 13 residues. CDR1 is KGHSH, CDR2 LQKENI, per germline. This chain's CDR3 is CASSPGRGTEAFF. The CDR3 bases are TGTGCCAGCTCACCAGGTAGGGGCACTGAAGCTTTCTTT.

The chain combines TRBV5-1 with TRBJ1-2; possible D gene TRBD1, 5 bases. Per the germline V gene, CDR1 is SGHRS and CDR2 is YFSETQ. The length of the CDR3 is 13 residues. Trimming took off 4 bases at V and 6 bases at J, with 13 bases between the two ends. The CDR3 DNA reads as TGCGCCAGCAGCAATGATATAGGGGATGGCTACACCTTC. It translates to CASSNDIGDGYTF.

The rearrangement joins TRBV7-9 to TRBJ2-7; no reliable D call. From germline, CDR1 is SEHNR and CDR2 FQNEAQ (reference sequence). The ends were cut back, 5 bases at V and 5 bases at J, with 13 bases in the middle. The CDR3 has 13 residues. The CDR3 DNA reads as TGTGCCAGCAGCCGCGCTGCTTTCGACGAGCAGTACTTC. Protein product: CASSRAAFDEQYF. Filled out from reference TRBV7-9 and TRBJ2-7, the complete variable domain reads DTGVSQNPRHKITKRGQNVTFRCDPISEHNRLYWYRQTLGQGPEFLTYFQNEAQLEKSRLLSDRFSAERPKGSFSTLEIQRTEQGDSAMYLCASSRAAFDEQYFGPGTRLTVT.

J is TRBJ1-5 and V is TRBV6-5; 12 bases match TRBD1. Germline CDR1 is MNHEY and CDR2 is SVGAGI. Trimming removed 6 bases from V and 4 bases from J; junction bases left unmatched: 4. The CDR3 loop spans 15 amino acids. This chain's CDR3 is CASRGQGAGNQPQHF. CDR3 DNA: TGTGCCAGCAGGGGACAGGGGGCAGGTAATCAGCCCCAGCATTTT.

This chain uses TRBV24-1 with TRBJ1-2; D is undetermined. V shed 4 bases and J shed 2 bases, with 13 bases lying between them. In germline, CDR1 is KGHDR, CDR2 SFDVKD. This CDR3 is built from 15 residues. CDR3 in amino acids: CATSESWAPNYGYTF. For the CDR3, the DNA is TGTGCCACCAGTGAGTCCTGGGCGCCGAACTATGGCTACACCTTC.

The chain uses TRBV7-8 and TRBJ1-2, with TRBD1 identical over 7 bases. The junction had 1 base not matched to a gene; V was cut back by 4 bases and J by 2 bases. The CDR3 is 13 amino acids. CDR1 and CDR2 (germline): SGHVS, FQNEAQ. The CDR3 here is CASSSQGNYGYTF. The CDR3 nucleotides read TGTGCCAGCAGCTCACAGGGGAACTATGGCTACACCTTC.

V is TRBV19 and J is TRBJ1-5, with a possible D match to TRBD1 (5 bases). CDR3 size: 17 residues. Trimming took off 4 bases at V and 0 bases at J, with 16 bases between the two ends. Germline lookup yields CDR1 LNHDA and CDR2 SQIVND (reference sequence). CDR3 protein: CASSTVTGSYSNQPQHF. In DNA form, the CDR3 reads TGTGCCAGTAGTACCGTCACAGGATCATATAGCAATCAGCCCCAGCATTTT.

The rearrangement joins TRBV3-1 (or the pseudogene TRBV3-2) to TRBJ1-1, with unresolved D. V lost 4 bases to trimming and J lost 8 bases, with 11 bases between them. This CDR3 has 12 amino acids. Per the germline V gene, CDR1 is LGHDT and CDR2 is YNNKEL (reference sequence). The CDR3 bases are TGTGCCAGCAGCCCCGGAGGGCGGGAAGCTTTCTTT. It yields the protein CASSPGGREAFF.

This clone was counted many times. The rearrangement links TRBV7-2 to TRBJ1-6, with D possibly TRBD1 on 5 matching bases. Germline CDR1 is SGHTA and CDR2 is FQGNSA. The CDR3 contains 16 residues. The V end was cut by 2 bases, the J end by 3 bases, with 11 bases between. The CDR3 region has the DNA TGTGCCAGCAGCTTACGACAGTTCGGCTATAATTCACCCCTCCACTTT. This sequence encodes CASSLRQFGYNSPLHF.

J is TRBJ2-1 and V is TRBV28, with 8 bases lining up with TRBD2. CDR1 MDHEN and CDR2 SYDVKM come from the germline V gene. The CDR3 is made up of 14 amino acids. The V segment lost 8 bases and the J segment 2 bases; nucleotides outside the gene matches: 5. The DNA for the CDR3 is TGTGCCAGCCGTGGTAGCGGGACCTACAATGAGCAGTTCTTC. This encodes CASRGSGTYNEQFF.

The J gene is TRBJ2-2, the V gene TRBV6-1; a weak D match, TRBD2 (5 bases). V lost 2 bases to trimming and J lost 4 bases, with 14 bases between them. Per germline, CDR1 MNHNS and CDR2 SASEGT. This CDR3 has 16 amino acids. The CDR3 here is CASSESGRRATGELFF. The CDR3 DNA reads TGTGCCAGCAGTGAATCAGGAAGGCGGGCCACCGGGGAGCTGTTTTTT.

V is TRBV5-1 and J is TRBJ1-2; no definite D call. The CDR3 extends over 13 amino acids. Germline CDR1 is SGHRS and CDR2 is YFSETQ. The germline V and J ends were trimmed by 4 bases and 3 bases, with 10 bases remaining between them. The CDR3 DNA reads as TGCGCCAGCAGCCCACGGGAGTACTATGGCTACACCTTC. Its protein is CASSPREYYGYTF.

The V and J genes are TRBV28 and TRBJ2-7; TRBD2 matches 12 bases. V trimming: 5 bases; J trimming: 6 bases; junction bases outside the gene matches: 11. This CDR3 has 16 residues. Per the germline V gene, CDR1 is MDHEN and CDR2 is SYDVKM. In DNA form, the CDR3 reads TGTGCCAGCAGTCCGACACTAGCGGGAGGTCTTGGCGAGCAGTACTTC. Translating it yields CASSPTLAGGLGEQYF. The full variable domain, with the rest looked up from reference TRBV28 and TRBJ2-7, is DVKVTQSSRYLVKRTGEKVFLECVQDMDHENMFWYRQDPGLGLRLIYFSYDVKMKEKGDIPEGYSVSREKKERFSLILESASTNQTSMYLCASSPTLAGGLGEQYFGPGTRLTVT.

The chain couples TRBV18 to TRBJ2-1; 7 bases fit TRBD2. J was trimmed by 2 bases and V by 4 bases; bases with no gene match: 5. CDR1 is KGHSH, CDR2 LQKENI, per germline. CDR3 size: 15 residues. DNA for the CDR3: TGTGCCAGCTCACGGGCGGGACTACCCTACAATGAGCAGTTCTTC. Translating gives CASSRAGLPYNEQFF.

The rearrangement links TRBV19 to TRBJ1-5; D may be TRBD1 (6 bases). V dropped 6 bases and J dropped 2 bases, with 11 bases sitting between them. In germline, CDR1 is LNHDA, CDR2 SQIVND (reference sequence). CDR3 length: 14 residues. The CDR3 is CASSTGLGNQPQHF. The CDR3 DNA is TGTGCCAGTAGCACAGGGTTGGGCAATCAGCCCCAGCATTTT.

The rearrangement joins TRBV29-1 to TRBJ2-5; the match to TRBD1 covers 8 bases. V dropped 4 bases and J dropped 5; count of bases not matched to a gene: 9. CDR1 and CDR2 from the germline V gene are SQVTM and ANQGSEA. The CDR3 contains 14 residues. The CDR3 DNA is TGCAGCGTTGGTCGGGGACAGGTGAGGGAGACCCAGTACTTC. This encodes CSVGRGQVRETQYF.

This clone showed up just once. The junction differs from germline at one of its ends, possibly a read error. The chain joins TRBV30 to TRBJ2-7, with 11 positions matching TRBD2. CDR1 and CDR2 (germline): GTSNPN, SVGIG (reference sequence). The length of the CDR3 is 14 residues. The CDR3: CAWSQRGLAGERSF. The CDR3 region has the DNA TGTGCCTGGTCCCAGCGAGGACTAGCGGGCGAACGGTCATTC.

The V call is TRBV9, the J call TRBJ2-7, with TRBD1 matching over 7 bases. This CDR3 has 16 residues. V dropped 1 base and J dropped 1; count of bases not matched to a gene: 8. Per germline, CDR1 SGDLS and CDR2 YYNGEE. The CDR3 reads CASSVRDSQRSYEQYF. Here the CDR3 DNA reads TGTGCCAGCAGCGTAAGGGACAGTCAGAGGTCCTACGAGCAGTACTTC.

This clone was detected only once. The rearrangement joins TRBV4-1 to TRBJ1-5; TRBD1 matches at 7 bases. Germline V gives CDR1 MGHRA, CDR2 YSYEKL. This CDR3 region has 15 residues. After removal of 1 base from V and 4 bases from J, the junction contained 4 bases not matched to a gene. The CDR3 sequence: CASSQGGGGNQPQHF. For the CDR3, the DNA is TGCGCCAGCAGCCAAGGAGGGGGCGGTAATCAGCCCCAGCATTTT.

The CDR3 DNA follows: TGTGCCAGCAGCTCCACGGGACACGATAATTCACCCCTCCACTTT. Translated: CASSSTGHDNSPLHF. The gene calls are TRBV7-9 and TRBJ1-6, with a possible D match to TRBD1 (6 bases). Germline V gene data show CDR1 as SEHNR and CDR2 as FQNEAQ (reference sequence). Trimming shortened V by 4 bases and J by 5 bases, and 12 bases separated the two germline ends. There are 15 residues in the CDR3.

The genes are TRBV6-2 or TRBV6-3 and TRBJ1-2, with TRBD1 as a possible D gene (6 bases). The CDR3 runs 15 residues. CDR1 MNHEY and CDR2 SVGEGT come from the germline V gene. The V gene lost 0 bases and the J gene lost 6 bases, with 14 bases spanning the gap. CDR3 nucleotide sequence: TGTGCCAGCAGTTACTCCGGCAGAAGGGGGAATGGCTACACCTTC. Translation: CASSYSGRRGNGYTF.